The TCR beta chain under discussion was sequenced for a study of regulatory T cells in long-lasting Graves disease (dated by TCRdb to the early 2020s). At the level of the whole study: Antithyroid drugs had been taken for less than 3 months by newly diagnosed Graves' disease patients. TCR sequencing covered around 13 persistent and roughly 20 newly diagnosed Graves' disease patients, around 35 samples in total. The study was registered as a clinical trial and conducted in China. This study used TCR sequencing and RNA sequencing of peripheral blood to compare persistent Graves' disease patients against newly diagnosed Graves' disease patients.

The protocol used for the library was multiplex PCR. Sequencing was performed on an Illumina HiSeq 4000. To build TCR beta libraries, CDR3 regions were amplified by Arm-PCR using iRepertoire HTBI primers. PCR products were gel purified before sequencing. In the paper's pipeline: Across samples, approximately 68 TRBV and 13 to 15 TRBJ segments were identified and used for gene usage analysis of CDR3 amino acid clonotypes. COPE and FqMerger were used to merge the filtered high-quality paired reads into contigs. BLAST was used to align contigs to IMGT TRBV, TRBD and TRBJ reference genes, and CDR3 was defined according to IMGT. Any clonotype with a frequency above 0.1% was counted as a highly expanded clone. Repertoire diversity was measured by Shannon entropy, and V-J evenness by the Gini coefficient. A clonotype was considered public if more than one individual shared it. The public reads were reanalyzed by TCRdb: fastp trimming at Q25, MiXCR alignment, in-frame beta chains only. Under each unique CDR3 protein, matching rows form one entry showing the most common genes and DNA. The V and J calls here are based on TCRdb, not the publication. In this sample the table shows 400,000 to 500,000 distinct CDR3 sequences, 14% to 15% of which occur a single time. The top ten hold over 15% of the sample.

V has 3 bases trimmed and J has 7 bases trimmed; junction bases matching no gene number 7. The germline V gene sets CDR1 to SGHDT and CDR2 to YYEEEE. The CDR3, cysteine through phenylalanine, is 14 amino acids long. CDR3 DNA only is kept here, 42 bases in frame from base 1. In this sample, this clonotype turned up many times. This receptor's antigen is unknown. Nothing much larger sits one base from this clone, and base qualities are not available. Results and caveats for the whole study, not just this receptor: Persistent Graves' disease patients showed lower TCR Shannon entropy and fewer highly expanded clones than newly diagnosed patients, suggesting clonal expansion. Peripheral blood alone was examined, since thyroid tissue, which constituted the primary lesion, could not be accessed. Persistent disease showed preferential use of TRBV28, TRBJ1-2 and TRBJ2-5, whereas newly diagnosed disease favored TRBV20-1 and TRBJ2-1. The authors acknowledged the small sample size as a limitation that may reduce accuracy. Persistent patients shared more public clonotypes among themselves (roughly 2,700) than newly diagnosed patients did (roughly 920). Sequencing and analysis were restricted to the TCR beta chain.

The sample's time point label is to be understood as: newly diagnosed GD, antithyroid drugs for less than 3 months. RNA was extracted from PBMCs in TRIzol for both TCR sequencing and RNA sequencing. The diagnosis of Graves' disease followed American Thyroid Association guidelines. Patients for the study were recruited at an endocrinology department in Xi'an, China. From each patient, 7.5 to 10 milliliters of peripheral blood was collected into an EDTA anticoagulant tube. Ficoll Paque Plus density gradient separation was used to isolate PBMCs, and no further T cell sorting was performed. An Agilent 2100 Bioanalyzer and agarose gel were used to check RNA quality, while a NanoDrop 2000 measured RNA concentration. The same data also went into a second study, on T cells in Graves' hyperthyroidism and ophthalmopathy. The other study reports the following: Stable Graves' hyperthyroidism was defined as the absence of progression to ophthalmopathy over 18 months of follow-up. Hyperthyroidism patients were newly diagnosed, had a disease duration of under 2 months, and were aged 18 to 65 years. Exclusion was applied to patients with uncontrolled infections, other autoimmune diseases, pregnancy or lactation. Clinical symptoms, serum thyroxine and TRAb, thyroid ultrasound, and orbital computed tomography formed the basis for the diagnoses. The first round of RT-PCR for the TCR CDR3 was performed with the HTBI primer set and the Qiagen OneStep RT-PCR kit. Blood samples also contained most of the expanded thyroid clonotypes (frequency above 0.001), which suggests that blood repertoires may reflect thyroid immune responses. Ophthalmopathy was separated from stable hyperthyroidism by a 13 V-J signature model, with over 85% sensitivity and roughly 81% specificity obtained in cross-validation and 80%/75% obtained in testing. In validation, the model predicted progression to ophthalmopathy with 55% to 71% sensitivity and about 72% specificity, a median of roughly seven months before onset. To identify TCR V-J signatures that set the groups apart, the researchers used a discovery cohort of 100 patients, made up of 40 to 45 with Graves' ophthalmopathy and 57 with stable Graves' hyperthyroidism. An independent validation cohort of some 18 hyperthyroidism patients and 17 patients who later progressed to ophthalmopathy tested prospective prediction of ophthalmopathy. For training and testing, the 100 or so patients in the discovery cohort were randomly divided in a 7:3 ratio. In addition, the study compared T-cell repertoires in thyroid tissue and in blood from five to seven Graves' hyperthyroidism patients. Once sampling was done, hyperthyroidism patients were given methimazole at a starting dose of 30 mg daily, whereas ophthalmopathy patients were given high-dose intravenous methylprednisolone. A second multiplex PCR round built the libraries, followed by size selection and purification. Paired-end sequencing of the libraries was performed with 100 bp reads on an Illumina HiSeq2000. SOAPnuke was used to process the raw data, throwing out any read that contained adapters or uncalled bases, had a mean Phred below 15, or lacked an exact constant-primer or identifier match. High-quality paired reads were merged with COPE v1.2.5, and unique nucleotide sequences were defined as clonotypes. Clonotypes were aligned to IMGT TRBV, TRBD and TRBJ reference segments using MiTCR v1.1. The analysis included only V-J combinations with a frequency above 0.0001, which together covered around 99% of the repertoires. The TCS score was defined as the ratio of F50 (clonal expansion) to E x V (chaos), calculated using BLOSUM62-based TCRdist between CDR3 peptides within each V-J. Welch's t-statistics and random forest reduced around 510 V-J features to 13, which were used in a naive Bayes classifier (R e1071). No statistical method was used to fix the sample size in advance, and group allocation was not hidden from the investigators. TCR Vbeta CDR3 sequencing of 135 peripheral blood samples (fewer than 45 ophthalmopathy, 75 hyperthyroidism and about 17 progressor patients) is reported in the paper.

The sample in question was peripheral blood mononuclear cells (PBMCs), obtained at new diagnosis, from a patient treated with antithyroid drugs. Recombination connected TRBV5-6 to TRBJ1-1; 9 bases in the junction line up with TRBD1. The TCR sequence derives from a woman aged 25 to 39 with Graves disease. Donor details come from another sample of the same person, matched by shared clones. For the CDR3, the sequence is CASSSTGQGYEAFF. The nucleotide sequence reads TGTGCCAGCAGCTCGACGGGACAGGGCTATGAAGCTTTCTTT.